These 15 T cell receptor beta chains originate from one sample sequenced in a study of blood T cell repertoires in COVID-19. Profiling relied on immunoSEQ multiplex PCR, and the TCRdb table lists in-frame clones only, not all of them. The sample records 170,000 or so clones, roughly 87% being singletons. The specimen sequenced was peripheral blood. These receptors were taken from a young man who had recovered from COVID-19.

The CDR3 here is CASSQHSGYEQYF. CDR3 nucleotides: TGCGCCAGCAGCCAACATAGCGGGTACGAGCAGTACTTC. This chain uses TRBV4-3 with TRBJ2-7; TRBD2 matches 7 bases. CDR1 is LGHNA, CDR2 YSLEER, per germline. Trimming cost V 2 bases and J 4 bases; bases outside gene matches: 2. CDR3 length: 13 residues.

The chain joins TRBV7-6 to TRBJ2-3, with D possibly being TRBD2 (5 bases). Between the trimmed V and J ends, which lost 5 bases and 1 base, there was a span of 13 bases. The CDR3 extends over 15 amino acids. Per germline, CDR1 SGHVS and CDR2 FNYEAQ. CDR3: CASSVGVGGTDTQYF. The DNA of the CDR3 is TGTGCCAGCAGCGTGGGAGTTGGGGGCACAGATACGCAGTATTTT. Variable domain in full (rest from reference TRBV7-6 and TRBJ2-3): GAGVSQSPRYKVTKRGQDVALRCDPISGHVSLYWYRQALGQGPEFLTYFNYEAQQDKSGLPNDRFSAERPEGSISTLTIQRTEQRDSAMYRCASSVGVGGTDTQYFGPGTRLTVL.

The J gene is TRBJ2-5, the V gene TRBV19; perhaps TRBD1 as D (6 bases). The CDR3 contains 14 residues. The germline V gene encodes CDR1 LNHDA and CDR2 SQIVND (reference sequence). Deletions cut 1 base from V and 5 bases from J, with 11 bases between. CDR3 DNA sequence: TGTGCCAGTAGTATAGCAGGGCAGGGGGAGACCCAGTACTTC. This gives the protein CASSIAGQGETQYF.

CDR3 residues: CASSLRGQGRNTGELFF. CDR3 sequence (DNA): TGCGCCAGCAGCTTGAGGGGACAGGGGCGGAACACCGGGGAGCTGTTTTTT. The V call is TRBV5-1, the J call TRBJ2-2; 10 bases line up with TRBD1. V lost 1 base, J lost 1 base, and 4 bases stayed unmatched. Germline CDR1 and CDR2: SGHRS and YFSETQ. This CDR3 is built from 17 residues.

The chain couples TRBV5-1 to TRBJ2-7, with 8 bases lining up with TRBD1. Germline V gene sequence: CDR1 SGHRS, CDR2 YFSETQ. V lost 0 bases, J lost 5 bases, and 7 bases stayed unmatched. CDR3 length: 15 amino acids. The CDR3 sequence: CASSLADRGSDEQYF. The CDR3 coding sequence is TGCGCCAGCAGCTTGGCCGACAGGGGTTCCGACGAGCAGTACTTC.

The chain carries TRBV11-3 and TRBJ1-3; 8 bases align to TRBD1. Germline CDR1 and CDR2: SGHNT and YENEEA. This CDR3 spans 13 amino acids. With 4 bases clipped from V and 8 bases from J, the junction kept 4 bases outside the gene matches. The CDR3 nucleotides read TGTGCCAGCAGCTCGGGACAGGAGCACACCATATATTTT. It encodes CASSSGQEHTIYF. The full variable domain, its missing parts supplied by reference TRBV11-3 and TRBJ1-3, is EAGVVQSPRYKIIEKKQPVAFWCNPISGHNTLYWYLQNLGQGPELLIRYENEEAVDDSQLPKDRFSAERLKGVDSTLKIQPAELGDSAVYLCASSSGQEHTIYFGEGSWLTVV.

The V gene is TRBV12-3 or TRBV12-4, the J gene TRBJ2-7; D is possibly TRBD2 (7 bases). V shed 3 bases and J shed 7 bases, with 13 bases lying between them. The CDR3 sequence is 13 residues long. The CDR3 nucleotides read TGTGCCAGCAGTTTCGGCGGGGGCAGTGAGCAGTACTTC. Translating gives CASSFGGGSEQYF.

V gene TRBV30 combines with J gene TRBJ2-7; TRBD2 matches at 8 bases. CDR3 size: 13 residues. Germline CDR1 is GTSNPN and CDR2 is SVGIG (reference sequence). With 1 base clipped from V and 2 bases from J, the junction kept 1 base outside the gene matches. The CDR3 coding sequence is TGTGCCTGGAGTGGCGGGAGGCCCTACGAGCAGTACTTC. Translating it yields CAWSGGRPYEQYF.

The chain is built from TRBV6-5 and TRBJ2-2, with D perhaps matching TRBD1 (7 bases). V was shortened by 2 bases and J by 6 bases, with 13 bases between the two germline ends. Germline CDR1 is MNHEY and CDR2 is SVGAGI. The length of the CDR3 is 15 residues. The CDR3: CASSYGRGAAGELFF. The CDR3 nucleotides read TGTGCCAGCAGTTACGGCAGGGGGGCCGCCGGGGAGCTGTTTTTT.

The genes are TRBV28 and TRBJ2-5; 11 positions match TRBD1. CDR1 and CDR2 (germline): MDHEN, SYDVKM. Losses at the gene ends were 8 bases for V and 1 base for J; bases not matched to a gene: 6. This CDR3 has 15 residues. The CDR3 sequence is CASQAGTGGQETQYF. The CDR3, as DNA: TGTGCCAGCCAAGCCGGGACAGGGGGCCAAGAGACCCAGTACTTC.

This chain uses TRBV3-1 (or the pseudogene TRBV3-2) with TRBJ1-2; D is perhaps TRBD1 (6 bases). Germline CDR1 and CDR2: LGHDT and YNNKEL (reference sequence). The CDR3 has 13 amino acids. V lost 2 bases, J lost 8 bases, and 12 bases lay in between. Here the CDR3 DNA reads TGTGCCAGCAGCCAACCAGGGGCGCGGGGCTACACCTTC. It encodes CASSQPGARGYTF.

This CDR3 is CASSPRIQGEQPQHF. The CDR3 DNA reads TGCGCCAGCAGCCCCCGTATACAGGGTGAACAGCCCCAGCATTTT. The V and J genes are TRBV4-3 and TRBJ1-5, with TRBD1 as a possible D gene (6 bases). Germline V gives CDR1 LGHNA, CDR2 YSLEER. The CDR3 length is 15 residues. V lost 4 bases and J 7 bases, leaving 17 bases between the germline ends.

The chain employs TRBV15 and TRBJ2-5, with 9 bases that match TRBD1. This CDR3 has 16 residues. V was clipped by 0 bases and J by 5 bases; unmatched bases: 7. The germline V gene encodes CDR1 LNHNV and CDR2 YYDKDF (reference sequence). CDR3 sequence: CATSRDQGTGSETQYF. The CDR3 DNA sequence: TGTGCCACCAGCAGAGATCAGGGGACAGGGTCCGAGACCCAGTACTTC.

This CDR3 reads CASSLGPREEETQYF. CDR3 nucleotide sequence: TGTGCCAGCAGCTTAGGTCCACGGGAAGAGGAGACCCAGTACTTC. The chain employs TRBV7-2 and TRBJ2-5; D perhaps matches TRBD2 (5 bases). Trimming pared 1 base from V and 5 bases from J, leaving 14 bases between. The CDR3 spans 15 residues. Per the germline V gene, CDR1 is SGHTA and CDR2 is FQGNSA.

The chain combines TRBV4-1 with TRBJ1-1, with a possible D match to TRBD1 (6 bases). V shed 5 bases and J shed 7 bases, with 23 bases lying between them. Germline V CDR1 and CDR2: MGHRA, YSYEKL. The CDR3 runs 16 residues. Here the CDR3 DNA reads TGCGCCAGCAGCGCCCTGGCGGGGGCGCCGACAATTGAAGCTTTCTTT. It is translated as CASSALAGAPTIEAFF.